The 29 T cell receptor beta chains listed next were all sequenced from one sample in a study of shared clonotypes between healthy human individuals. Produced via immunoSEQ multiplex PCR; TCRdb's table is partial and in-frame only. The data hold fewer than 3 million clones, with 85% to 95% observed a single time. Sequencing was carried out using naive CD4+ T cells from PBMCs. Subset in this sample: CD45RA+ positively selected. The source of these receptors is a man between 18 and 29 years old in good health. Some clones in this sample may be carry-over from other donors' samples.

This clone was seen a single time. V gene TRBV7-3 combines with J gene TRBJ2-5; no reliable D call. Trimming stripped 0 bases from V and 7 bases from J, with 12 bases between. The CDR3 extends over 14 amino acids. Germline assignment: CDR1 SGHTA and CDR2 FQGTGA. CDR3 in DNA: TGTGCCAGCAGCTTAACTGAGGTCTCGGGGACCCAGTACTTC. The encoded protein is CASSLTEVSGTQYF.

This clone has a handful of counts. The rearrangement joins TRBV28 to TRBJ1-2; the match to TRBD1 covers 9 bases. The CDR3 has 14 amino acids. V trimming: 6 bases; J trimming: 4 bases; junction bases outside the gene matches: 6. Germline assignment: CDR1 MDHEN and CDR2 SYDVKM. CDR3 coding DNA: TGTGCCAGCAGGTTACAGGGGGCGTCCTATGGCTACACCTTC. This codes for CASRLQGASYGYTF.

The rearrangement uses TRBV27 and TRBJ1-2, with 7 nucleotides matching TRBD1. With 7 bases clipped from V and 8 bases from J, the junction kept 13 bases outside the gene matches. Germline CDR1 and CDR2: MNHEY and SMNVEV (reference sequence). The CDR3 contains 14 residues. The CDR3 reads CASNLSGGGSGYTF. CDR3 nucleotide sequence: TGTGCCAGCAACCTCTCAGGGGGAGGATCCGGCTACACCTTC.

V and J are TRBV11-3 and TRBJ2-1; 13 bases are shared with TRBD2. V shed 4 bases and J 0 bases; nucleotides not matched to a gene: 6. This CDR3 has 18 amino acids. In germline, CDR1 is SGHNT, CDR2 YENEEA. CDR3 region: CASSYGTSGDNSYNEQFF. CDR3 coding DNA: TGTGCCAGCAGCTACGGGACTAGCGGGGATAACTCCTACAATGAGCAGTTCTTC. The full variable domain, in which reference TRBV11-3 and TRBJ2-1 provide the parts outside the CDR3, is EAGVVQSPRYKIIEKKQPVAFWCNPISGHNTLYWYLQNLGQGPELLIRYENEEAVDDSQLPKDRFSAERLKGVDSTLKIQPAELGDSAVYLCASSYGTSGDNSYNEQFFGPGTRLTVL.

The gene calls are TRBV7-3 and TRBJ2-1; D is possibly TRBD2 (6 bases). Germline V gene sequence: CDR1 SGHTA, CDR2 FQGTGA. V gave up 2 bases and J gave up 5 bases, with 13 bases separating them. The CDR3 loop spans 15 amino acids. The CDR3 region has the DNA TGTGCCAGCAGCTTACAAAGCGGGCTTAACAATGAGCAGTTCTTC. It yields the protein CASSLQSGLNNEQFF. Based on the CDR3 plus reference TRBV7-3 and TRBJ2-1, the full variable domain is GAGVSQTPSNKVTEKGKYVELRCDPISGHTALYWYRQSLGQGPEFLIYFQGTGAADDSGLPNDRFFAVRPEGSVSTLKIQRTERGDSAVYLCASSLQSGLNNEQFFGPGTRLTVL.

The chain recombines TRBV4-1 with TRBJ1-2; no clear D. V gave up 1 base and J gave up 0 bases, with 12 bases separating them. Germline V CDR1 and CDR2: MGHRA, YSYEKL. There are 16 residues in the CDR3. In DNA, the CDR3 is TGCGCCAGCAGCCAAGTGTTGGCCCCCGCTAACTATGGCTACACCTTC. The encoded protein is CASSQVLAPANYGYTF.

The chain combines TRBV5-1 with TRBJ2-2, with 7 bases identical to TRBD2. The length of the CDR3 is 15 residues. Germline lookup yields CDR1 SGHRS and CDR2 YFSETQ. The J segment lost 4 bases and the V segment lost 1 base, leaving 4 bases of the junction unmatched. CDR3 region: CASSLLSSGTGELFF. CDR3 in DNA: TGCGCCAGCAGCTTGTTGTCTAGCGGCACCGGGGAGCTGTTTTTT.

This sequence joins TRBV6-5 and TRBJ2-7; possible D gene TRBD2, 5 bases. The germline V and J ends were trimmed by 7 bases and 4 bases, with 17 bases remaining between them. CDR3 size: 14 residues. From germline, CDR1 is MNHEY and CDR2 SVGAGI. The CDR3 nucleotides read TGTGCCAGCACCCGGACCGAGGGAAGATACGAGCAGTACTTC. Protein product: CASTRTEGRYEQYF.

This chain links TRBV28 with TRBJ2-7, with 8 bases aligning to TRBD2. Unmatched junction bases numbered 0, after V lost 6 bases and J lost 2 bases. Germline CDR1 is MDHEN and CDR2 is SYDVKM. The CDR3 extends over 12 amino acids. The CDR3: CASRRGAYEQYF. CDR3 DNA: TGTGCCAGCAGGCGGGGGGCCTACGAGCAGTACTTC.

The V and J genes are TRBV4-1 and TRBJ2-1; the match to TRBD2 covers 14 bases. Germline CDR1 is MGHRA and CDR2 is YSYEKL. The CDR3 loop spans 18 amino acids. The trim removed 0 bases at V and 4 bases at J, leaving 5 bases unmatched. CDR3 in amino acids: CASSQERGLAGAYNEQFF. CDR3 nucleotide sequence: TGCGCCAGCAGCCAAGAGCGGGGACTAGCGGGAGCTTACAATGAGCAGTTCTTC.

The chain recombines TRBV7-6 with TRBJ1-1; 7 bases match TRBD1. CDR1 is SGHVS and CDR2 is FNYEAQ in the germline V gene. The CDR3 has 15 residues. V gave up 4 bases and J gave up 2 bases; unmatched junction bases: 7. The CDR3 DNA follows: TGTGCCAGCAGCTCGCGACAGGGATTTAACACTGAAGCTTTCTTT. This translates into CASSSRQGFNTEAFF.

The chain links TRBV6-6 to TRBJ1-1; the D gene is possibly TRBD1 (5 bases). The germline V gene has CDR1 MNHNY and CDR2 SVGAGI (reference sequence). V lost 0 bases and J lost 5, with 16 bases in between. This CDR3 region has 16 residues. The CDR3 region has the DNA TGTGCCAGCAGTTACTCGTTTTCAGGGAGAAGTACTGAAGCTTTCTTT. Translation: CASSYSFSGRSTEAFF.

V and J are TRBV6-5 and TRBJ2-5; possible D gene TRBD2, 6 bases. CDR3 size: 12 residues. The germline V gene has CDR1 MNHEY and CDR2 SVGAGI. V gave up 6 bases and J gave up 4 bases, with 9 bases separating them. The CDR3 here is CASSGSGETQYF. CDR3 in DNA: TGTGCCAGCAGCGGGAGCGGAGAGACCCAGTACTTC.

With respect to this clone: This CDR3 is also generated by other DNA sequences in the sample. CDR3 protein: CASSSPGTSGNEQFF. The CDR3 nucleotides read TGTGCCAGCAGTAGTCCCGGGACTAGCGGCAATGAGCAGTTCTTC. The rearrangement links TRBV28 to TRBJ2-1, with 11 nucleotides matching TRBD2. CDR3 size: 15 residues. Looked up from germline, CDR1 is MDHEN and CDR2 is SYDVKM. J lost 6 bases, V lost 5 bases, and 6 bases had no gene match.

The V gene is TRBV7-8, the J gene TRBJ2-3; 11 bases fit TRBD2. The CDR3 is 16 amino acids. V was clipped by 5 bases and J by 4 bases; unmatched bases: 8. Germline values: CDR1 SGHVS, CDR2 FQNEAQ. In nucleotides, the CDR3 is TGTGCCAGCAGCCCTACTAGCGGGAGCGTCGCAGATACGCAGTATTTT. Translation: CASSPTSGSVADTQYF.

The CDR3 sequence is CASSRLKRDTDTQYF. The CDR3 bases are TGTGCCAGCAGTCGCCTCAAGCGGGATACAGATACGCAGTATTTT. This rearrangement joins TRBV28 to TRBJ2-3; TRBD2 agrees at 7 bases. CDR1 is MDHEN and CDR2 is SYDVKM in the germline V gene. The CDR3 consists of 15 residues. J lost 3 bases, V lost 5 bases, and 8 bases had no gene match.

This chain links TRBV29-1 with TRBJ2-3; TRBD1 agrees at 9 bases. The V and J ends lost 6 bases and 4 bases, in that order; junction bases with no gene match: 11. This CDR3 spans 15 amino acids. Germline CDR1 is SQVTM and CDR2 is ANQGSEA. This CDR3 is CSVGLGTGRADTQYF. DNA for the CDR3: TGCAGCGTCGGCTTGGGGACAGGGAGGGCAGATACGCAGTATTTT.

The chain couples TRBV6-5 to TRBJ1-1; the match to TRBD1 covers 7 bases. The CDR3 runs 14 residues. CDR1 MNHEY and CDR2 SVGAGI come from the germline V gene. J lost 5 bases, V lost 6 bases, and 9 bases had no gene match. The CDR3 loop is CASRTGRGGTEAFF. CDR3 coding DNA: TGTGCCAGCAGGACAGGGCGGGGGGGAACTGAAGCTTTCTTT.

CDR3 loop: CASSLYRGESNTGELFF. CDR3 nucleotides: TGTGCCAGCAGCTTATACAGGGGGGAGTCGAACACCGGGGAGCTGTTTTTT. The J gene is TRBJ2-2, the V gene TRBV11-2; 8 bases are shared with TRBD1. V lost 2 bases and J lost 0; bases outside the gene matches: 5. The CDR3 is 17 amino acids. Germline V lookup: CDR1 SGHAT, CDR2 FQNNGV.

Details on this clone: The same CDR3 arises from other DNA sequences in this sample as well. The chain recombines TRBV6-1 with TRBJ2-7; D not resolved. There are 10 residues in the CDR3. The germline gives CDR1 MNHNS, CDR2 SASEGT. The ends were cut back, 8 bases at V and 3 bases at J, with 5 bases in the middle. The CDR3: CASRHYEQYF. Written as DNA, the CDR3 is TGTGCCAGCCGCCACTACGAGCAGTACTTC.

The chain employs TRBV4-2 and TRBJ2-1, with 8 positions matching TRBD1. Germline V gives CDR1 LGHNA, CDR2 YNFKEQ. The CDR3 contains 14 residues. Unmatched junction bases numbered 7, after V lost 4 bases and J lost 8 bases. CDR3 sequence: CASSPGQGGDEQFF. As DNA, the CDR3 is TGTGCCAGCAGCCCAGGACAGGGAGGTGATGAGCAGTTCTTC.

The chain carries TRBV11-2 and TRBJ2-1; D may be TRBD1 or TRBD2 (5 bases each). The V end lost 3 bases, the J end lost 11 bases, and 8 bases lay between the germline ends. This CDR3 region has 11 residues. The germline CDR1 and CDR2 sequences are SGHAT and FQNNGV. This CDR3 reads CASSFGTKQFF. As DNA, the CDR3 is TGTGCCAGCAGCTTCGGGACGAAGCAGTTCTTC.

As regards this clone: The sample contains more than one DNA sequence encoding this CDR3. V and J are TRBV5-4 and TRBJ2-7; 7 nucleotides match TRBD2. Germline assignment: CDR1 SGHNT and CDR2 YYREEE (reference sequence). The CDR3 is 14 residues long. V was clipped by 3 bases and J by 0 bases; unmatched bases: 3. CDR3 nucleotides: TGTGCCAGCAGCTACCGCGGGAGCTCCTACGAGCAGTACTTC. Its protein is CASSYRGSSYEQYF.

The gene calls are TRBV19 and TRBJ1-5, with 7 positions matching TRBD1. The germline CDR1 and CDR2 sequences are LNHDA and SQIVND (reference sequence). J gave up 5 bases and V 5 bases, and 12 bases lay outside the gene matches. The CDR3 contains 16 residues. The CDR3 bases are TGTGCCAGTAGTTCCCGTCCCGGGACAGATTATCAGCCCCAGCATTTT. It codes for CASSSRPGTDYQPQHF.

DNA for the CDR3: TGTGCCAGTAGTATCTTGGGACAGGGGCTCACAGATACGCAGTATTTT. Protein sequence: CASSILGQGLTDTQYF. J is TRBJ2-3 and V is TRBV19; the match to TRBD1 covers 10 bases. CDR3 length: 16 residues. Germline-derived CDR1 and CDR2 are LNHDA and SQIVND (reference sequence). V was clipped by 3 bases and J by 2 bases; unmatched bases: 5.

The CDR3 DNA sequence: TGCGCCAGCAGTACCGGGACTAGTTCCAAGGCCTCGTACAATGAGCAGTTCTTC. Translated: CASSTGTSSKASYNEQFF. The rearrangement links TRBV5-1 to TRBJ2-1; 8 bases are a match to TRBD2. From germline, CDR1 is SGHRS and CDR2 YFSETQ. V was pared by 5 bases and J by 4 bases, with 17 bases of the junction left unmatched. The CDR3 loop spans 18 amino acids.

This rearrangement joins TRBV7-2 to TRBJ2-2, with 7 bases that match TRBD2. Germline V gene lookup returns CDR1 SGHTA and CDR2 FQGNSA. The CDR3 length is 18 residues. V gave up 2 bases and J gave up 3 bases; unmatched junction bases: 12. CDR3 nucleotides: TGTGCCAGCAGCTTAATGGGGCAGGTAGCGGGTTACACCGGGGAGCTGTTTTTT. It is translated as CASSLMGQVAGYTGELFF. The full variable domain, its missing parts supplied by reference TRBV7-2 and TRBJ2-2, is GAGVSQSPSNKVTEKGKDVELRCDPISGHTALYWYRQSLGQGLEFLIYFQGNSAPDKSGLPSDRFSAERTGGSVSTLTIQRTQQEDSAVYLCASSLMGQVAGYTGELFFGEGSRLTVL.

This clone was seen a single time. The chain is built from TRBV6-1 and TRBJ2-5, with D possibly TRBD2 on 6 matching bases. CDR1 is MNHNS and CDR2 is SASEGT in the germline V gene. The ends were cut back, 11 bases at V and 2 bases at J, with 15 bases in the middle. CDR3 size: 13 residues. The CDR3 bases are TGTGCCGGCCAGGGAGGCTTACAAGAGACCCAGTACTTC. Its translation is CAGQGGLQETQYF.

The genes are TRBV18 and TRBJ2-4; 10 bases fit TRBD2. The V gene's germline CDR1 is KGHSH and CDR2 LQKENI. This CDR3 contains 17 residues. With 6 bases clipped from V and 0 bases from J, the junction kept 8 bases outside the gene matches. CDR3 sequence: CASSLLAGEVAKNIQYF. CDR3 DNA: TGTGCCAGCTCCCTTCTAGCGGGAGAGGTAGCCAAAAACATTCAGTACTTC.